This T cell receptor beta chain stems from a study of blood T cell repertoires in COVID-19. In the original workflow: The assay estimated nucleated cells by amplifying reference gene primers. Generated by immunoSEQ multiplex PCR, the TCRdb table keeps only in-frame clones and is missing some. D and trimming come from the DNA, and the V and J calls and clone size come from that table. Here the sample spans tens of thousands of clones, about 90% being singletons. In germline, CDR1 is LGHDT, CDR2 YNNKEL (reference sequence). The germline V and J ends were trimmed by 1 base and 0 bases, with 10 bases remaining between them. The CDR3 has 17 residues.

The receptor was isolated from a man in his fifties with active COVID-19. Source material: peripheral blood. V is TRBV3-1 (or the pseudogene TRBV3-2) and J is TRBJ2-6, with D maybe TRBD2 (6 bases). The CDR3 nucleotides are TGTGCCAGCAGCCAAGTCGGGGGAGGCTCTGGGGCCAACGTCCTGACTTTC. It codes for CASSQVGGGSGANVLTF.